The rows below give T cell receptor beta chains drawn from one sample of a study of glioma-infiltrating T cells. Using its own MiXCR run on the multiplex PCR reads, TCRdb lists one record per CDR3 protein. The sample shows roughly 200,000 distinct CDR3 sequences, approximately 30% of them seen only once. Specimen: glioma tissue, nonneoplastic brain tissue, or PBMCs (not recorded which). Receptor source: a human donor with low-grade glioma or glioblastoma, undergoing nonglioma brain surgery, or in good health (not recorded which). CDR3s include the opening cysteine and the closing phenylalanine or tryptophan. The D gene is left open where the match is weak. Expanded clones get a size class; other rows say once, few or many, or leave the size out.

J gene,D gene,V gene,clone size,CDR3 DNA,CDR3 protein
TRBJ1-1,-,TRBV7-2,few,TGTGCCAGCAGCTTGTACATGAACACTGAAGCTTTCTTT,CASSLYMNTEAFF
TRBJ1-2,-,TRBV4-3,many,TGCGCCAGCAGCCAAGAATCAGGGGATGGCTACACCTTC,CASSQESGDGYTF
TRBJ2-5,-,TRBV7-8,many,TGTGCCAGCAGCCTTTTTCGGACATACCAAGAGACCCAGTACTTC,CASSLFRTYQETQYF
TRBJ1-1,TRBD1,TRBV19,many,TGTGCCAGTAGTAGACAGGGGGACACTGAAGCTTTCTTT,CASSRQGDTEAFF
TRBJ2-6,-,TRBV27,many,TGTGCCACCATCTCGGACAGTGGAGGGCTGGGGGCCAACGTCCTGACTTTC,CATISDSGGLGANVLTF
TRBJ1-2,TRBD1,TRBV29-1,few,TGCAGCGTTGAAGCACAGGGGGAGACGCGAGGCTACACCTTC,CSVEAQGETRGYTF
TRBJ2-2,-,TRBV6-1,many,TGTGCCAGCAGTGTCAGGCAGAACACCGGGGAGCTGTTTTTT,CASSVRQNTGELFF
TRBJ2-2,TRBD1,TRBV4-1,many,TGCGCCAGCAGCCAACCCACTGGACAGGGCACCGGGGAGCTGTTTTTT,CASSQPTGQGTGELFF
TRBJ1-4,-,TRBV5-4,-,TGTGCCAGCAGCTTGGAGGGCACTAATGAAAAACTGTTTTTT,CASSLEGTNEKLFF
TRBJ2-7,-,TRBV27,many,TGTGCCAGCAGTCAATCGGCTGGGTATGGCTACGAGCAGTACTTC,CASSQSAGYGYEQYF
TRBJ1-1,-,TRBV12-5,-,TGTGCTATTGGTACGTGGACGGAGAACACTGAAGCTTTCTTT,CAIGTWTENTEAFF
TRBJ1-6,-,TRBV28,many,TGTGCCAGCAGTTTATATGGGGATTCACCCCTCCACTTT,CASSLYGDSPLHF
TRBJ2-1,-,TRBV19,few,TGTGCCAGTAGTATCTCCCCCATGGCGGGGCCTTACAATGAGCAGTTCTTC,CASSISPMAGPYNEQFF
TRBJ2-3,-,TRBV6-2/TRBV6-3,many,TGTGCCAGCAGACCCTCCCAGGGAAGAGATACGCAGTATTTT,CASRPSQGRDTQYF
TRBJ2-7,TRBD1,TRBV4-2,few,TGTGCCAGCAGCCAATACCTGGGACAGTCCTACGAGCAGTACTTC,CASSQYLGQSYEQYF
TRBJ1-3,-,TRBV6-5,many,TGTGCCAGCAGTTACGACTCTGGAAACACCATATATTTT,CASSYDSGNTIYF
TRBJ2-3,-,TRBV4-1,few,TGCGCCAGCAGCCAAGCGGCTCGATGGCAGAGCACAGATACGCAGTATTTT,CASSQAARWQSTDTQYF